The rows below give T cell receptor beta chains drawn from one sample of a study of T cell responses to AZD1222 COVID-19 vaccine. Data came from immunoSEQ multiplex PCR; TCRdb stores just in-frame clones and leaves some out. The repertoire holds approximately 91,000 clones, with around nine tenths as singletons. The sequences come from peripheral blood, collected on day 0 of AZD1222 vaccination. The receptors here all came from an adult in good health. The conserved cysteine and the conserved F or W are not part of the CDR3 here. Fields, in order: CDR3 protein, J gene, V gene, CDR3 length, D gene. D genes are given only for firm matches.

CDR3: ASSQDLPRLNIQY; J: TRBJ2-4; V: TRBV3-1/TRBV3-2; length: 13; D: -
CDR3: ASSLAWVGGQPQH; J: TRBJ1-5; V: TRBV28; length: 13; D: -
CDR3: ASSLGDRGYEQY; J: TRBJ2-7; V: TRBV11-1; length: 12; D: TRBD1
CDR3: ASSLYWAGGTNEKLF; J: TRBJ1-4; V: TRBV7-2; length: 15; D: -
CDR3: ASSAGQGTGQY; J: TRBJ2-7; V: TRBV11-1; length: 11; D: TRBD1
CDR3: ASSQDLDRGGTRAETQY; J: TRBJ2-5; V: TRBV4-2; length: 17; D: TRBD2
CDR3: ASSKDRATEAF; J: TRBJ1-1; V: TRBV5-1; length: 11; D: TRBD1
CDR3: ASSPRAGGRPTDTQY; J: TRBJ2-3; V: TRBV5-1; length: 15; D: TRBD2
CDR3: ASSTRTGNTEAF; J: TRBJ1-1; V: TRBV19; length: 12; D: -
CDR3: AWSTSHGGEETQY; J: TRBJ2-5; V: TRBV30; length: 13; D: TRBD2
CDR3: ASSERTGSYEQY; J: TRBJ2-7; V: TRBV19; length: 12; D: TRBD1
CDR3: SVVFGGGNTIY; J: TRBJ1-3; V: TRBV29-1; length: 11; D: -
CDR3: ATSRDGGGGSYEQY; J: TRBJ2-7; V: TRBV15; length: 14; D: -
CDR3: AWSLFTVNTEAF; J: TRBJ1-1; V: TRBV30; length: 12; D: -
CDR3: ASSSEGGNSPLH; J: TRBJ1-6; V: TRBV9; length: 12; D: -
CDR3: ASSFGTGNEQF; J: TRBJ2-1; V: TRBV5-1; length: 11; D: -
CDR3: SVEGQRGNTEAF; J: TRBJ1-1; V: TRBV29-1; length: 12; D: -
CDR3: ASSYGPGGGYT; J: TRBJ1-2; V: TRBV6-5; length: 11; D: TRBD1
CDR3: ASSISTGRDRSYEQY; J: TRBJ2-7; V: TRBV19; length: 15; D: TRBD1
CDR3: ASSLSQNNSPLH; J: TRBJ1-6; V: TRBV5-1; length: 12; D: -
CDR3: ASSHPMGGAEQEKLF; J: TRBJ1-4; V: TRBV7-2; length: 15; D: -
CDR3: ASSSQGMEAYNEQF; J: TRBJ2-1; V: TRBV11-2; length: 14; D: TRBD1
CDR3: ASSFWTGNNEKLF; J: TRBJ1-4; V: TRBV7-9; length: 13; D: TRBD1
CDR3: ASSRDRVGSTNEKLF; J: TRBJ1-4; V: TRBV18; length: 15; D: TRBD1
CDR3: ASSETGGKNIQY; J: TRBJ2-4; V: TRBV6-1; length: 12; D: TRBD1
CDR3: ASSLDGTRNTGELF; J: TRBJ2-2; V: TRBV7-3; length: 14; D: -
CDR3: ASRYSNGDYGYT; J: TRBJ1-2; V: TRBV6-5; length: 12; D: -
CDR3: ASTRRDIGFEQF; J: TRBJ2-1; V: TRBV19; length: 12; D: -
CDR3: ASTVGPHRELF; J: TRBJ2-2; V: TRBV28; length: 11; D: -
CDR3: ASSVTGTGEGYT; J: TRBJ1-2; V: TRBV9; length: 12; D: TRBD1
CDR3: ASSQDRGAYEQF; J: TRBJ2-1; V: TRBV4-2; length: 12; D: -
CDR3: SVWGSNTGELF; J: TRBJ2-2; V: TRBV29-1; length: 11; D: -
CDR3: ASSVDGQINQPQH; J: TRBJ1-5; V: TRBV9; length: 13; D: -
CDR3: ASSVSGDVTNSPLH; J: TRBJ1-6; V: TRBV9; length: 14; D: -
CDR3: ASSGQVDTEAF; J: TRBJ1-1; V: TRBV19; length: 11; D: TRBD1
CDR3: ASSQDRAGVSGANVLT; J: TRBJ2-6; V: TRBV4-3; length: 16; D: TRBD2
CDR3: ASSPGGVEWNEQF; J: TRBJ2-1; V: TRBV5-4; length: 13; D: -
CDR3: ASSLNPTGSYEQY; J: TRBJ2-7; V: TRBV5-1; length: 13; D: -
CDR3: ASSLDSGRGNTIY; J: TRBJ1-3; V: TRBV5-1; length: 13; D: -
CDR3: ASSQDREASPLH; J: TRBJ1-6; V: TRBV4-1; length: 12; D: -
CDR3: ASHSGSANTEAF; J: TRBJ1-1; V: TRBV18; length: 12; D: -
CDR3: ASSPGQTYEQY; J: TRBJ2-7; V: TRBV4-1; length: 11; D: TRBD1
CDR3: ASGPSGGNEQY; J: TRBJ2-7; V: TRBV12-3/TRBV12-4; length: 11; D: TRBD2
CDR3: ASSTGLGSGNTIY; J: TRBJ1-3; V: TRBV6-5; length: 13; D: -
CDR3: ASSPGTPEGTQY; J: TRBJ2-5; V: TRBV5-4; length: 12; D: -
CDR3: ASSYGGVRETQY; J: TRBJ2-5; V: TRBV6-5; length: 12; D: -
CDR3: ASSVGRSQGMENTIY; J: TRBJ1-3; V: TRBV9; length: 15; D: -
CDR3: ASRPGTGGTGYT; J: TRBJ1-2; V: TRBV19; length: 12; D: TRBD1
CDR3: ASLDRYNEQF; J: TRBJ2-1; V: TRBV2; length: 10; D: -
CDR3: ASSFAGNTQY; J: TRBJ2-3; V: TRBV14; length: 10; D: -
CDR3: ASSLRGRYYGYT; J: TRBJ1-2; V: TRBV28; length: 12; D: -
CDR3: ASSLSAVGNTEAF; J: TRBJ1-1; V: TRBV7-2; length: 13; D: -
CDR3: ASSLGLGRAQY; J: TRBJ2-5; V: TRBV6-5; length: 11; D: -